This T cell receptor (beta chain) was documented in a study of CD8 T cells in ankylosing spondylitis. Study-wide results and limits: Seemingly characteristic of ankylosing spondylitis blood was a TCR beta motif consisting of 7 or 8 highly homologous variants. Reports say disease-linked clones showed up significantly more in matched ankylosing spondylitis synovial fluid.

The germline V gene has CDR1 SGDLS and CDR2 YYNGEE. The CDR3 is 16 residues long. V was clipped by 2 bases and J by 1 base, with 15 bases between them. To note about this clonotype: No antigen is known for it.

TCRdb called the 5' RACE reads again in MiXCR, with one record for every CDR3 protein. The sample lists over 200,000 distinct CDR3 sequences, about 17% occurring once. The V gene is TRBV9, the J gene TRBJ2-5; D may be TRBD1 or TRBD2 (7 bases each). The clonotype was recovered from a male donor with ankylosing spondylitis. The source material was blood, either unsorted or a sorted T cell fraction (not recorded which). DNA of the CDR3: TGTGCCAGCAGCGTCGAGGGGAGGGGGCTCCAAGAGACCCAGTACTTC. This sequence encodes CASSVEGRGLQETQYF. The whole variable domain, filled in from reference TRBV9 and TRBJ2-5, reads DSGVTQTPKHLITATGQRVTLRCSPRSGDLSVYWYQQSLDQGLQFLIQYYNGEERAKGNILERFSAQQFPDLHSELNLSSLELGDSALYFCASSVEGRGLQETQYFGPGTRLLVL.